The TCR beta chain under discussion was sequenced for a study of T-cell memory formation after mild COVID-19. The length of the CDR3 is 15 residues. Trimming took 6 bases from V and 6 from J; bases not matched to a gene: 11. Germline CDR1 reads DFQATT; CDR2 reads SNEGSKA (reference sequence). TCRalpha and TCRbeta libraries used 5'RACE with constant-segment primers and UMIs. TCRdb independently ran MiXCR on the 5' RACE reads; one entry per CDR3 protein. Here the sample spans around 300,000 distinct CDR3 sequences, roughly 18% being singletons. Regarding this clonotype: Its antigen is as yet unknown.

Points from the study as a whole: There was a balanced CD4/CD8 profile in clones contracting day 15 to 85, and later expanders leaned CD4+.

Specimen: PBMCs or a T cell subset sorted from them (not recorded which). This sequence was found in a man younger than 35 who had mild COVID-19 (a few samples of this study predate the infection). Cell type and time point are not known. The chain links TRBV20-1 to TRBJ1-6; 7 nucleotides align to TRBD1. The CDR3 bases are TGCAGTGCCCCGAGGGCGACAGGGAGTAATTCACCCCTCCACTTT. This translates into CSAPRATGSNSPLHF.